This T cell receptor beta chain was recorded in a study of technical replicates of blood from a handful of donors listed by TCRdb under 2017. According to the germline V gene, CDR1 reads SGHVS and CDR2 reads FNYEAQ. V lost 0 bases and J lost 4 bases; the stretch between them is 9 bases long. The cysteine opens and the phenylalanine closes a CDR3 of 15 amino acids. Here the CDR3 DNA is all that survives: 45 bases in frame from base 1. Remarks on this clone: Its antigen is still unknown. Base quality data are lacking; no much larger clone is found one base away.

Libraries were constructed by the immunoSEQ multiplex PCR assay. Sourced from immuneACCESS, this table was stored by TCRdb with only in-frame sequences that have V and J called. A share of the clones is absent; for the studies checked, an unresolved V gene accounts for under half, and the remainder has no known explanation. This sample lists around 60,000 clones; 85% to 95% were detected once. About 4.5% of the sample is held by the ten biggest clonotypes. Material for sequencing was PBMCs. The receptor was derived from a human donor in good health. Some clones in this sample may be carry-over from other donors' samples. The receptor chain draws on TRBV7-6 and TRBJ1-4; the D gene cannot be named for sure. The sequence in DNA is TGTGCCAGCAGCTTAGCGGCAGGACTTAATGAAAAACTGTTTTTT. The resulting protein is CASSLAAGLNEKLFF.